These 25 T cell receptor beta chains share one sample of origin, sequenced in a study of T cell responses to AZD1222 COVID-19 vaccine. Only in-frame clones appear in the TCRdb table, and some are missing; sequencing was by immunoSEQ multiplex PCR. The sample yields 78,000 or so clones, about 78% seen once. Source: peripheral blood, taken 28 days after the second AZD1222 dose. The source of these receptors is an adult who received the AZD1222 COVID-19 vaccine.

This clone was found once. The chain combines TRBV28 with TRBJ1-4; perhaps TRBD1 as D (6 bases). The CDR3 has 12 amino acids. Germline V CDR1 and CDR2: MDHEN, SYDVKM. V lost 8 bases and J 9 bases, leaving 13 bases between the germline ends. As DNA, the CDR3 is TGTGCCAGCTCCCCAGGGGCACAAAAACTGTTTTTT. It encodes CASSPGAQKLFF.

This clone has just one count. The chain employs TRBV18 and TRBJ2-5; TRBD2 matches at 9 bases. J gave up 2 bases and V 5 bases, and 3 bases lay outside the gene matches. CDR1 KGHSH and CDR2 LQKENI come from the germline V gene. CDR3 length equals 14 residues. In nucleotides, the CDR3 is TGTGCCAGCTCATTAGCGGGAGTGCAAGAGACCCAGTACTTC. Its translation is CASSLAGVQETQYF.

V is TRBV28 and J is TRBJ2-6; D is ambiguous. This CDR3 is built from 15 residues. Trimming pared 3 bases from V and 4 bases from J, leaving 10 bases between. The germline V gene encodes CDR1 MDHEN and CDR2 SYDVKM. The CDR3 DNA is TGTGCCAGCAGTTTTCCCTCTGGAGGGGCCAACGTCCTGACTTTC. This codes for CASSFPSGGANVLTF. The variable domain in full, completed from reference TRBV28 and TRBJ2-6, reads DVKVTQSSRYLVKRTGEKVFLECVQDMDHENMFWYRQDPGLGLRLIYFSYDVKMKEKGDIPEGYSVSREKKERFSLILESASTNQTSMYLCASSFPSGGANVLTFGAGSRLTVL.

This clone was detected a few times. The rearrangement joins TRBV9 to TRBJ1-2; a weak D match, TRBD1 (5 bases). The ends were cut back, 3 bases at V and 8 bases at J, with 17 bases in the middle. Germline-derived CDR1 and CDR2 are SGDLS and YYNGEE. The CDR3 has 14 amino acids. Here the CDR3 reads CASSAQGRAEGYTF. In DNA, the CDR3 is TGTGCCAGCAGCGCTCAGGGACGGGCTGAGGGCTACACCTTC.

In DNA, the CDR3 is TGTGCCAGCTGGGTCGTTTTAGAGGGGAACAATGAGCAGTTCTTC. Amino acid sequence: CASWVVLEGNNEQFF. This chain connects TRBV7-9 to TRBJ2-1; D tentatively fits TRBD1 or TRBD2 (5 bases each). The V gene's germline CDR1 is SEHNR and CDR2 FQNEAQ (reference sequence). The CDR3 contains 15 residues. The V gene lost 8 bases and the J gene lost 5 bases, with 19 bases spanning the gap.

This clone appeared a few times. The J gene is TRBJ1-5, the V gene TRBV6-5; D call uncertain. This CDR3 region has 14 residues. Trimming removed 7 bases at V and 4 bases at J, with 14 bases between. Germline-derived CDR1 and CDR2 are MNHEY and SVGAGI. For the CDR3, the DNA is TGTGCCAGCACGTATCAGGAGACGAATCAGCCCCAGCATTTT. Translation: CASTYQETNQPQHF.

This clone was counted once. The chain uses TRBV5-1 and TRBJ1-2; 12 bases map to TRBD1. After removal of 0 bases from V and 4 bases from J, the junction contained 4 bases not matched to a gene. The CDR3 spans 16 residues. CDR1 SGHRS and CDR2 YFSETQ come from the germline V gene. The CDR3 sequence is CASSLGDRGLIYGYTF. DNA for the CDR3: TGCGCCAGCAGCTTGGGGGACAGGGGGCTGATCTATGGCTACACCTTC.

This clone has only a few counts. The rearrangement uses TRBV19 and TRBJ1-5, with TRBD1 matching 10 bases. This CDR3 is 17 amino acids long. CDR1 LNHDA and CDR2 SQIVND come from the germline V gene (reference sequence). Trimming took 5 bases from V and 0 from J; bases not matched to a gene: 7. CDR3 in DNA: TGTGCCAGTAGTCATGGGGGACAGGGGATTAGCAATCAGCCCCAGCATTTT. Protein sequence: CASSHGGQGISNQPQHF.

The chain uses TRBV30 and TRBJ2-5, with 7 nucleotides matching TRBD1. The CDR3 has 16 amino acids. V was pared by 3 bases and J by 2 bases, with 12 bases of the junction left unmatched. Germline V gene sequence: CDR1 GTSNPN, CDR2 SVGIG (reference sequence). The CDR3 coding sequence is TGTGCCTGGAGCGAATGGACCGGGACAGCGCAAGAGACCCAGTACTTC. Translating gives CAWSEWTGTAQETQYF.

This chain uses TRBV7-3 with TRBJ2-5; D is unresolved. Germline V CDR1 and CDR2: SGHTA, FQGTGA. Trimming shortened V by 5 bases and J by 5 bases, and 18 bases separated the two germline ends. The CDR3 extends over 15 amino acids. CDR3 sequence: CASSPSGSSMETQYF. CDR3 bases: TGTGCCAGCAGCCCTTCCGGTTCTAGTATGGAGACCCAGTACTTC.

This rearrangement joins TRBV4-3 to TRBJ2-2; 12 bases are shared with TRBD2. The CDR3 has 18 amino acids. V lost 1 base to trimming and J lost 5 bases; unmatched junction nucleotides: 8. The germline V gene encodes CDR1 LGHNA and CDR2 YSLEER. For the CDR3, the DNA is TGCGCCAGCAGCCAAGTCGCTAGCGGGAGGGCGGGGACCGGGGAGCTGTTTTTT. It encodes CASSQVASGRAGTGELFF.

The CDR3 nucleotides read TGTGCCATCAGGCAGGGGGGGGACAATGAGCAGTTCTTC. Protein sequence: CAIRQGGDNEQFF. This chain joins TRBV10-3 and TRBJ2-1; D tentatively reads TRBD1 or TRBD2 (7 bases each). The CDR3 consists of 13 residues. Germline V lookup: CDR1 ENHRY, CDR2 SYGVKD. The germline V and J ends were trimmed by 6 bases and 5 bases, with 11 bases remaining between them.

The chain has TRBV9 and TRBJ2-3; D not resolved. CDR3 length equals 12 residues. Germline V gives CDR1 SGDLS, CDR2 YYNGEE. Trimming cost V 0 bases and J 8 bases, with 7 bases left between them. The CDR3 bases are TGTGCCAGCAGCGTAGATGCGATTACGCAGTATTTT. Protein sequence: CASSVDAITQYF.

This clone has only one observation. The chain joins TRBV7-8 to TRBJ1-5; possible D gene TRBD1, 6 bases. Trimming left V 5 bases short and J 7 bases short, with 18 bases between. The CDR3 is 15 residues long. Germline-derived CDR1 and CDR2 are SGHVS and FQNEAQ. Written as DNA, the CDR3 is TGTGCCAGCAGCGGATCCGGGACACCAGCACAGCCCCAGCATTTT. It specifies CASSGSGTPAQPQHF.

DNA for the CDR3: TGTGCCAGCAGTTCACTCGGACTAGCGGGGTCCCGAGCCAAAAACATTCAGTACTTC. Protein: CASSSLGLAGSRAKNIQYF. V and J are TRBV27 and TRBJ2-4; the match to TRBD2 covers 12 bases. The V and J ends lost 4 bases and 0 bases, in that order; junction bases with no gene match: 10. The CDR3 totals 19 residues. In germline, CDR1 is MNHEY, CDR2 SMNVEV (reference sequence).

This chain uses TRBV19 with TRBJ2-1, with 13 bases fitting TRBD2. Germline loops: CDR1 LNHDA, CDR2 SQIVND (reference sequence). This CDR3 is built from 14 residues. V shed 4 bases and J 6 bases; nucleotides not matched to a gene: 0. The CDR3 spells CASSRTSGSNEQFF. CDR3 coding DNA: TGTGCCAGTAGTAGGACTAGCGGGAGCAATGAGCAGTTCTTC. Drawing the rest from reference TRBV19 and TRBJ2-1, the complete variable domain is DGGITQSPKYLFRKEGQNVTLSCEQNLNHDAMYWYRQDPGQGLRLIYYSQIVNDFQKGDIAEGYSVSREKKESFPLTVTSAQKNPTAFYLCASSRTSGSNEQFFGPGTRLTVL.

CDR3 protein: CASSSTEDEKLFF. In DNA, the CDR3 is TGTGCCAGCAGTTCGACAGAAGACGAAAAACTGTTTTTT. The V and J genes are TRBV28 and TRBJ1-4; the D gene is possibly TRBD1 (5 bases). Trimming shortened V by 4 bases and J by 8 bases, and 11 bases separated the two germline ends. The CDR3 totals 13 residues. The germline V gene encodes CDR1 MDHEN and CDR2 SYDVKM.

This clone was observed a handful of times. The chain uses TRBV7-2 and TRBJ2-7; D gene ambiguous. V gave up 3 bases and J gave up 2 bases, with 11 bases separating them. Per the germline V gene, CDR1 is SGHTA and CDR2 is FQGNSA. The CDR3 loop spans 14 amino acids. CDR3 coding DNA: TGTGCCAGCAGCTTTTCGAACGGCCCCTACGAGCAGTACTTC. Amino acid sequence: CASSFSNGPYEQYF.

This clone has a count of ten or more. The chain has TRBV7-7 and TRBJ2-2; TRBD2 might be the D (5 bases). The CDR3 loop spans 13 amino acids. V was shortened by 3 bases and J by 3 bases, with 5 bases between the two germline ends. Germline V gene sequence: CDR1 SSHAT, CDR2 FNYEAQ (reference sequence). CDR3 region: CASSFSDTGELFF. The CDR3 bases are TGTGCCAGCAGCTTTAGCGACACCGGGGAGCTGTTTTTT.

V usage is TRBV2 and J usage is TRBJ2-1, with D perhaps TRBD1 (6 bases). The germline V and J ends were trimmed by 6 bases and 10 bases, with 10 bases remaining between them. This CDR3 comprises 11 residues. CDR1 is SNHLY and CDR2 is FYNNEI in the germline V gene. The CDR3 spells CASRGQKEQFF. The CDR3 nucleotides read TGTGCCAGCAGAGGACAGAAGGAGCAGTTCTTC.

CDR3 loop: CASSLIDGGTNYEQYF. The CDR3 nucleotides are TGTGCCAGCAGCCTTATAGACGGTGGGACCAACTACGAGCAGTACTTC. The chain couples TRBV7-2 to TRBJ2-7; D may correspond to TRBD1 or TRBD2 (5 bases each). The V end lost 5 bases, the J end lost 3 bases, and 20 bases lay between the germline ends. The CDR3 has 16 residues. Germline CDR1 SGHTA, CDR2 FQGNSA.

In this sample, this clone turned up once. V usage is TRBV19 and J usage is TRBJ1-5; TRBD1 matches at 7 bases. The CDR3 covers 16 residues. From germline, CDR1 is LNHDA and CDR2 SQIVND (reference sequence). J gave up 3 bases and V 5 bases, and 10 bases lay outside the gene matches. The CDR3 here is CASSLPGQSFNQPQHF. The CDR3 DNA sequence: TGTGCCAGTAGTTTACCGGGACAGAGCTTCAATCAGCCCCAGCATTTT.

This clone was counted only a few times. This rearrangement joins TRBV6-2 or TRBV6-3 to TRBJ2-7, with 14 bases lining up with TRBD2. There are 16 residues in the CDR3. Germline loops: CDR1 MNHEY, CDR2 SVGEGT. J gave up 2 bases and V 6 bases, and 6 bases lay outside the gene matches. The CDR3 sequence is CASSPGLAGGTYEQYF. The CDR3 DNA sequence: TGTGCCAGCAGCCCCGGACTAGCGGGAGGTACCTACGAGCAGTACTTC.

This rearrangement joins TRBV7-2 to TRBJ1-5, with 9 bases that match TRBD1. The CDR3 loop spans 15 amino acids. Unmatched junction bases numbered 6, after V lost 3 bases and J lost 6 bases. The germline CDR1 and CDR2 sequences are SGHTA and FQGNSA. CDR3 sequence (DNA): TGTGCCAGCAGCTTGCATAGGACAGGGGTTCAGCCCCAGCATTTT. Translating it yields CASSLHRTGVQPQHF.

This CDR3 reads CASSLTGTLSYEQYF. CDR3 bases: TGTGCCAGCAGTTTGACCGGGACACTATCTTACGAGCAGTACTTC. The chain links TRBV27 to TRBJ2-7, with D perhaps TRBD1 (6 bases). Per the germline V gene, CDR1 is MNHEY and CDR2 is SMNVEV (reference sequence). This CDR3 spans 15 amino acids. Trimming stripped 3 bases from V and 4 bases from J, with 16 bases between.